Sequencing of this TCR beta chain was carried out in a study of blood T cells in healthy people across ages. A second 7 to 11 cycle PCR used barcoded and J-beta primers. Each CDR3 protein gets one entry after TCRdb re-called the 5' RACE reads with MiXCR. The top ten clones hold around 32% of a sample with fewer than 900,000 distinct CDR3 sequences, 49% of them seen once. The CDR3 loop spans 16 amino acids. Germline CDR1 is MNHEY and CDR2 is SMNVEV (reference sequence). V lost 3 bases to trimming and J lost 7 bases; unmatched junction nucleotides: 8. Notes on this clonotype: Its antigen remains unknown.

Russia was home to the donors, healthy Caucasian individuals aged about 6 to 100. Approximately 9.4 milliliters was the volume of peripheral blood drawn from each donor. Points from the study as a whole: A strong correlation was found between TCR beta diversity and the percentage of naive T cells.

The genes are TRBV27 and TRBJ2-1, with 11 bases identical to TRBD2. Sequenced material: blood. This receptor was identified in a woman aged 55-70 years in good health. CDR3 DNA: TGTGCCAGCAGTTTCGCAGGACTAGCGGGTCTGAATGAGCAGTTCTTC. Residues: CASSFAGLAGLNEQFF.